This T cell receptor (beta chain) was profiled in a study of T cell responses to AZD1222 COVID-19 vaccine. General study points: Vaccine-associated CD4 TCRs ranged over spike, dominating at 160-218 and 743-854. A rise in Spike-specific TCR breadth and depth followed two AZD1222 doses.

A note on this clone: Antigen specificity is unknown.

This CDR3 comprises 15 residues. V gave up 4 bases and J gave up 3 bases, with 16 bases separating them. From germline, CDR1 is MGHRA and CDR2 YSYEKL. Second doses were pooled across both intervals (about 4 or about 12 weeks). Clones were sequenced by immunoSEQ multiplex PCR, and TCRdb holds only the in-frame ones, with some missing. The sample lists 95,000 to 100,000 clones; 88% were seen once. Source: peripheral blood, taken 28 days after the second AZD1222 dose. This sequence originates from an adult who received the AZD1222 COVID-19 vaccine. The rearrangement uses TRBV4-1 and TRBJ2-7; D might be TRBD2 (6 bases). The CDR3 loop is CASSRPDGSVYEQYF. The CDR3 coding sequence is TGCGCCAGCAGCCGCCCCGACGGGAGCGTCTACGAGCAGTACTTC.